These 19 T cell receptor beta chains were all obtained from the same sample, sequenced in a study of cytomegalovirus exposure and HLA in healthy donors. 60 Vbeta and 13 Jbeta primers were used in PCR. Measured with immunoSEQ multiplex PCR; TCRdb has only the in-frame clones, and not every one. The sample holds about 150,000 clones, approximately 75% seen once. Sequences were obtained from PBMCs. Source of these receptors: a man aged 18 to 29 in good health and CMV-seronegative.

The chain carries TRBV7-8 and TRBJ1-3; D might be TRBD1 (6 bases). CDR1 and CDR2 from the germline V gene are SGHVS and FQNEAQ. The CDR3 covers 14 residues. Trimming pared 5 bases from V and 1 base from J, leaving 9 bases between. The CDR3 DNA is TGTGCCAGCAGCCCAGGGGTTTCTGGAAACACCATATATTTT. Encoded protein: CASSPGVSGNTIYF.

The rearrangement links TRBV6-6 to TRBJ2-7; 8 nucleotides match TRBD2. The CDR3 contains 15 residues. Germline trimming cut 2 bases from V and 6 bases from J; bases unmatched to any gene: 9. Germline-derived CDR1 and CDR2 are MNHNY and SVGAGI (reference sequence). In nucleotides, the CDR3 is TGTGCCAGCAGTTACGGCATAGGGCGGGGGGCCGAGCAGTACTTC. Amino acids: CASSYGIGRGAEQYF.

The chain joins TRBV11-2 to TRBJ2-1, with D unresolved. Per germline, CDR1 SGHAT and CDR2 FQNNGV. The CDR3 is made up of 12 amino acids. Trimming removed 1 base at V and 12 bases at J, with 10 bases between. The CDR3 reads CASSLVFQLQFF. CDR3 DNA sequence: TGTGCCAGCAGCTTAGTTTTCCAATTGCAGTTCTTC.

The V and J genes are TRBV30 and TRBJ2-2; TRBD1 matches at 9 bases. Germline CDR1 and CDR2: GTSNPN and SVGIG (reference sequence). The CDR3 spans 16 residues. The ends lost 4 bases at V and 1 base at J; junction bases unmatched: 7. The CDR3: CAWKVQGAGNTGELFF. CDR3 bases: TGTGCCTGGAAAGTACAGGGGGCAGGGAACACCGGGGAGCTGTTTTTT.

The chain is built from TRBV7-3 and TRBJ1-5, with D possibly TRBD1 on 6 matching bases. The germline V gene encodes CDR1 SGHTA and CDR2 FQGTGA. Trimming shortened V by 2 bases and J by 2 bases, and 7 bases separated the two germline ends. CDR3 length: 14 residues. CDR3 DNA sequence: TGTGCCAGCAGCTTACCAGGGGGCAATCAGCCCCAGCATTTT. This codes for CASSLPGGNQPQHF.

The chain links TRBV7-2 to TRBJ1-2; the match to TRBD1 covers 9 bases. The CDR3 has 13 residues. In germline, CDR1 is SGHTA, CDR2 FQGNSA. J gave up 7 bases and V 4 bases, and 4 bases lay outside the gene matches. CDR3 in DNA: TGTGCCAGCAGCTCACAGGGGGCGTTTGGCTACACCTTC. Translated: CASSSQGAFGYTF.

This chain links TRBV4-2 with TRBJ2-5; TRBD1 might be the D (8 bases). CDR1 and CDR2 from the germline V gene are LGHNA and YNFKEQ. This CDR3 is 17 amino acids long. The V end lost 3 bases, the J end lost 4 bases, and 21 bases lay between the germline ends. CDR3 sequence (DNA): TGTGCCAGCAGCCAGGGGGGAGGGCAGGGGGCTAGAGAGACCCAGTACTTC. Translated, it gives CASSQGGGQGARETQYF.

The chain is built from TRBV19 and TRBJ2-7; 9 bases agree with TRBD2. The CDR3 totals 16 residues. The V gene end was trimmed by 3 bases and the J gene end by 0 bases; junction bases not matched to a gene: 6. Germline values: CDR1 LNHDA, CDR2 SQIVND (reference sequence). Here the CDR3 DNA reads TGTGCCAGTAGTATCTGGCTAGCGGGGAACTCCTACGAGCAGTACTTC. It translates to CASSIWLAGNSYEQYF.

The chain combines TRBV2 with TRBJ2-3; perhaps TRBD2 as D (5 bases). This CDR3 contains 12 residues. V was trimmed by 8 bases and J by 2 bases, leaving 8 bases between them. The germline CDR1 and CDR2 sequences are SNHLY and FYNNEI. The CDR3 DNA is TGTGCCAGCGGGAGAATCACAGATACGCAGTATTTT. Its translation: CASGRITDTQYF.

V usage is TRBV9 and J usage is TRBJ1-1, with TRBD1 as a possible D gene (6 bases). The CDR3 is 16 residues long. The V and J ends lost 0 bases and 3 bases respectively, with 15 bases between them. Germline CDR1 reads SGDLS; CDR2 reads YYNGEE. CDR3 region: CASSVAGLDSYTEAFF. CDR3 nucleotide sequence: TGTGCCAGCAGCGTAGCCGGTCTGGACAGCTACACTGAAGCTTTCTTT.

The chain couples TRBV5-5 to TRBJ1-4; D perhaps matches TRBD1 (6 bases). The germline gives CDR1 SGHKS, CDR2 YYEKEE (reference sequence). The CDR3 runs to 16 residues. Trimming took 4 bases from V and 3 from J, leaving 16 bases between them. Here the CDR3 reads CASSRDGGQANEKLFF. In nucleotides, the CDR3 is TGTGCCAGCAGCCGAGACGGGGGGCAGGCTAATGAAAAACTGTTTTTT.

This clone was counted a few times. V and J are TRBV18 and TRBJ2-1, with a weak D call TRBD1 (5 bases). V gave up 2 bases and J gave up 4 bases, with 12 bases separating them. The CDR3 has 15 residues. Germline lookup yields CDR1 KGHSH and CDR2 LQKENI. CDR3 region: CASSPGRAFYNEQFF. Written as DNA, the CDR3 is TGTGCCAGCTCACCAGGCAGGGCCTTTTACAATGAGCAGTTCTTC.

The genes are TRBV29-1 and TRBJ1-1, with a weak D call TRBD1 (5 bases). Trimming removed 4 bases at V and 11 bases at J, with 14 bases between. CDR1 is SQVTM, CDR2 ANQGSEA, per germline. The CDR3 length is 11 residues. CDR3 sequence: CSVGIGGEAFF. In DNA, the CDR3 is TGCAGCGTTGGTATTGGGGGGGAGGCTTTCTTT.

The chain combines TRBV5-6 with TRBJ2-1; unclear D gene. Trimming left V 0 bases short and J 5 bases short, with 12 bases between. Germline lookup yields CDR1 SGHDT and CDR2 YYEEEE. This CDR3 has 15 residues. The CDR3 DNA sequence: TGTGCCAGCAGCTTGGGGCAGGCTCCCCACAATGAGCAGTTCTTC. Its translation: CASSLGQAPHNEQFF.

The genes are TRBV27 and TRBJ2-5; D gene uncertain. The CDR3 is made up of 18 amino acids. V was shortened by 1 base and J by 0 bases, with 18 bases between the two germline ends. Germline CDR1 is MNHEY and CDR2 is SMNVEV (reference sequence). The CDR3 DNA reads as TGTGCCAGCAGTTTATACCCCTCGATGCGGCCGTACCAAGAGACCCAGTACTTC. Residues: CASSLYPSMRPYQETQYF.

The chain couples TRBV5-1 to TRBJ2-1; 8 bases align to TRBD1. J lost 2 bases, V lost 4 bases, and 5 bases had no gene match. CDR3 length: 15 residues. The V gene's germline CDR1 is SGHRS and CDR2 YFSETQ. The CDR3 coding sequence is TGCGCCAGCAGCCTGGGACAGGAACCCTACAATGAGCAGTTCTTC. Translation gives CASSLGQEPYNEQFF.

This clone occurred a few times. The chain has TRBV28 and TRBJ2-1, with 10 bases lining up with TRBD2. CDR3 length: 12 residues. The germline CDR1 and CDR2 sequences are MDHEN and SYDVKM. CDR3 in amino acids: CAVGLAPNEQFF. CDR3 DNA: TGTGCAGTGGGACTAGCGCCAAATGAGCAGTTCTTC. Full variable domain (remainder filled in from reference TRBV28 and TRBJ2-1): DVKVTQSSRYLVKRTGEKVFLECVQDMDHENMFWYRQDPGLGLRLIYFSYDVKMKEKGDIPEGYSVSREKKERFSLILESASTNQTSMYLCAVGLAPNEQFFGPGTRLTVL.

The chain couples TRBV29-1 to TRBJ1-5; 7 bases line up with TRBD1. The CDR3 runs to 13 residues. Germline V gene lookup returns CDR1 SQVTM and CDR2 ANQGSEA. Trimming at V came to 7 bases and at J to 5 bases, leaving 8 bases not matched to a gene. This chain's CDR3 is CSASGQDDQPQHF. DNA of the CDR3: TGCAGCGCCTCCGGACAGGACGATCAGCCCCAGCATTTT.

This chain joins TRBV11-1 and TRBJ2-5; D is ambiguous. Germline V lookup: CDR1 SGHAT, CDR2 FQDESV (reference sequence). This CDR3 comprises 14 residues. The V and J ends lost 4 bases and 2 bases respectively, with 11 bases between them. The CDR3 DNA sequence: TGTGCCAGCAGCTCGTACACCTTACAAGAGACCCAGTACTTC. The encoded protein is CASSSYTLQETQYF.